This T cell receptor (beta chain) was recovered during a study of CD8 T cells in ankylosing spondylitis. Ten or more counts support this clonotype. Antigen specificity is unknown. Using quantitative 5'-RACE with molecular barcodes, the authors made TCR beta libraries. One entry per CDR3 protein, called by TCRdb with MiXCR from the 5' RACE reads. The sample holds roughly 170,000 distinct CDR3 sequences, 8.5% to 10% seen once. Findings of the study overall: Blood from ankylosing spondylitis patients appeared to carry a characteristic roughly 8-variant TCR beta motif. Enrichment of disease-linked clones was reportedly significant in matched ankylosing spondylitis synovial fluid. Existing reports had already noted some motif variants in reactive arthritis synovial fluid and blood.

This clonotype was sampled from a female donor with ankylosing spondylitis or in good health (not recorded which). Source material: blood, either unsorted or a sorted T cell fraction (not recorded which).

CDR3 coding DNA: TGTGCCACCACGATGAGAGGAGATACGCAGTATTTT. This gives the protein CATTMRGDTQYF. The chain couples TRBV2 to TRBJ2-3; D is uncertain. Trimming left V 10 bases short and J 5 bases short, with 13 bases between. CDR1 is SNHLY and CDR2 is FYNNEI in the germline V gene. The CDR3 runs to 12 residues.